The text below deals with one TCR beta chain. Its antigen is undetermined. The length of the CDR3 is 14 residues. In germline, CDR1 is KGHSH, CDR2 LQKENI. The sample is drawn from a study of T cells expressing NK-cell markers. Overall study findings and caveats: Uncertainty persisted over the HCMV specificity of expanded NKG2C+ T cell clones.

5'RACE template switching built TCR beta cDNA with unique molecular identifiers. TCRdb re-called the 5' RACE reads and shows each CDR3 protein once, DNA omitted. The sample data list about 390,000 distinct CDR3 sequences. This TCR was sampled from a woman aged 45-65 years in good health. Sample: blood T cells: a sorted CD56 or NKG2C T cell subset, CD4+ or CD8+ T cells, or bulk PBMC T cells (not recorded which). This sequence joins TRBV18 and TRBJ2-7; as DNA is missing, the TRBD2 call by TCRdb cannot be tested. This chain's CDR3 is CASSPSAGSYEQYF.